This passage covers 28 T cell receptor beta chains from one sample sequenced in a study of T cells after yellow fever vaccination (dated by TCRdb to 2018 to 2020). This specimen's treatment or condition label, per the study, means: live attenuated yellow fever vaccine strain. Receptor amplification or capture employed 5' RACE. TCRdb records Illumina NovaSeq 6000 as the sequencer. TCRdb handled the public reads itself, with Q25 trimming in fastp and clone calling in MiXCR, and kept productive beta chains. Each CDR3 protein appears once, grouped with its most common genes and DNA. Across this sample there are roughly 330,000 distinct CDR3 sequences, with roughly 4.3% seen only once. The biggest ten clones account for approximately 24% of the sample. Here the sequenced sample was PBMCs, taken 5 days after the yellow fever booster vaccination. Every receptor here comes from a man between 18 and 35 years old who received the YFV17D yellow fever vaccine.

In its sample, this clonotype was seen many times. DNA for the CDR3: TGTGCCGGTAACAGGGGCCCAGATACGCAGTATTTT. Encoded protein: CAGNRGPDTQYF. The V call is TRBV27, the J call TRBJ2-3; 7 nucleotides align to TRBD1. V shed 11 bases and J 4 bases; nucleotides not matched to a gene: 6. The CDR3 has 12 residues. Germline V gene sequence: CDR1 MNHEY, CDR2 SMNVEV (reference sequence).

This chain joins TRBV5-1 and TRBJ1-2; perhaps TRBD1 as D (6 bases). Looked up from germline, CDR1 is SGHRS and CDR2 is YFSETQ. The CDR3 is 16 residues long. Trimming cost V 1 base and J 5 bases, with 18 bases left between them. The CDR3 loop is CASSLSGPEGGYGYTF. DNA for the CDR3: TGCGCCAGCAGCTTGTCGGGTCCGGAGGGGGGATATGGCTACACCTTC.

The chain is built from TRBV25-1 and TRBJ2-7; possibly TRBD2 for D (5 bases). The CDR3 covers 12 residues. Per germline, CDR1 MGHDK and CDR2 SYGVNS. Trimming cost V 3 bases and J 4 bases, with 7 bases left between them. CDR3 in amino acids: CASSDEGYEQYF. The CDR3 DNA follows: TGTGCCAGCAGTGATGAGGGATACGAGCAGTACTTC.

This clonotype was seen repeatedly, ten times or more. The J gene is TRBJ2-3, the V gene TRBV7-9; D remains unclear. Trimming took 6 bases from V and 0 from J, leaving 10 bases between them. The CDR3 sequence is 14 residues long. Looked up from germline, CDR1 is SEHNR and CDR2 is FQNEAQ (reference sequence). The CDR3 loop is CASSTTVSTDTQYF. CDR3 nucleotides: TGTGCCAGCAGTACGACTGTTAGCACAGATACGCAGTATTTT.

This clonotype was seen more than once but under ten times. The chain joins TRBV6-5 to TRBJ1-6; maybe TRBD1 (5 bases). Germline CDR1 is MNHEY and CDR2 is SVGAGI. This CDR3 region has 15 residues. V lost 6 bases to trimming and J lost 0 bases, with 9 bases between them. Written as DNA, the CDR3 is TGTGCCAGCAGGGCAGGGAGCTCCTATAATTCACCCCTCCACTTT. Translation gives CASRAGSSYNSPLHF.

This clonotype has at least ten counts. The chain joins TRBV6-1 to TRBJ1-2, with 11 positions matching TRBD1. The CDR3 consists of 14 residues. V gave up 6 bases and J gave up 3 bases; unmatched junction bases: 3. Germline V lookup: CDR1 MNHNS, CDR2 SASEGT. CDR3 bases: TGTGCCAGCAGCCGGGACAGGGGGGACTATGGCTACACCTTC. Encoded protein: CASSRDRGDYGYTF.

This clonotype has ten or more counts. This sequence joins TRBV12-5 and TRBJ1-4, with 7 bases matching TRBD1. V lost 1 base and J lost 4; bases outside the gene matches: 0. The V gene's germline CDR1 is LGHNT and CDR2 FRNRAP. This CDR3 is built from 14 residues. This chain's CDR3 is CASGLGQGNEKLFF. Here the CDR3 DNA reads TGTGCTAGTGGTTTGGGACAGGGTAATGAAAAACTGTTTTTT.

This clonotype was picked up many times. The chain is built from TRBV5-5 and TRBJ2-7; 7 bases map to TRBD2. The CDR3 consists of 16 residues. Germline CDR1 reads SGHKS; CDR2 reads YYEKEE (reference sequence). The V gene end was trimmed by 2 bases and the J gene end by 3 bases; junction bases not matched to a gene: 11. The DNA for the CDR3 is TGTGCCAGCAGCTTAGCCTCGGGGAGGGGTGTCTACGAGCAGTACTTC. Protein sequence: CASSLASGRGVYEQYF.

The chain combines TRBV4-2 with TRBJ2-7, with TRBD2 matching 7 bases. Germline values: CDR1 LGHNA, CDR2 YNFKEQ. The CDR3 consists of 14 residues. V shed 4 bases, J shed 2 bases, and the junction held 5 bases outside the gene matches. CDR3 residues: CASSPYAGAYEQYF. The DNA for the CDR3 is TGTGCCAGCAGCCCCTACGCGGGGGCCTACGAGCAGTACTTC.

This clonotype was counted at least ten times. The gene calls are TRBV24-1 and TRBJ2-3; D gene unclear. V dropped 1 base and J dropped 3 bases, with 16 bases sitting between them. This CDR3 region has 17 residues. Germline V CDR1 and CDR2: KGHDR, SFDVKD. The CDR3 region is CATSDFKASLRTDTQYF. CDR3 bases: TGTGCCACCAGTGATTTCAAGGCCAGCCTCAGGACAGATACGCAGTATTTT.

This clonotype was detected only a few times. V and J are TRBV4-3 and TRBJ1-1; D remains unclear. Germline values: CDR1 LGHNA, CDR2 YSLEER. There are 17 residues in the CDR3. V lost 1 base, J lost 3 bases, and 18 bases lay in between. CDR3 sequence reads: CASSQGLEATLDTEAFF. The CDR3 DNA reads as TGCGCCAGCAGCCAAGGATTGGAGGCTACCCTTGACACTGAAGCTTTCTTT.

The CDR3 region is CASSWGQGRGNSPLHF. DNA of the CDR3: TGCGCCAGCAGCTGGGGACAGGGTCGGGGAAATTCACCCCTCCACTTT. V usage is TRBV5-1 and J usage is TRBJ1-6; 9 bases line up with TRBD1. CDR3 length: 16 residues. Unmatched junction bases numbered 8, after V lost 3 bases and J lost 7 bases. Germline V gene lookup returns CDR1 SGHRS and CDR2 YFSETQ.

The gene calls are TRBV7-8 and TRBJ2-7; no clear D gene. This CDR3 has 14 amino acids. V was trimmed by 3 bases and J by 2 bases, leaving 11 bases between them. CDR1 is SGHVS and CDR2 is FQNEAQ in the germline V gene. The CDR3 DNA follows: TGTGCCAGCAGCTTCGTGGGGAACGCCTACGAGCAGTACGTC. As protein: CASSFVGNAYEQYV.

This clonotype was seen a few times. V and J are TRBV20-1 and TRBJ2-2; 7 bases line up with TRBD1. CDR3 length equals 12 residues. After removal of 3 bases from V and 7 bases from J, the junction contained 2 bases not matched to a gene. The germline CDR1 and CDR2 sequences are DFQATT and SNEGSKA (reference sequence). CDR3 DNA sequence: TGCAGTGCTAGCAGACAGGGCGGGGAGCTGTTTTTT. Residues: CSASRQGGELFF.

The rearrangement joins TRBV7-2 to TRBJ1-1; D gene ambiguous. V lost 5 bases and J lost 9, with 19 bases in between. Germline loops: CDR1 SGHTA, CDR2 FQGNSA. There are 14 residues in the CDR3. The CDR3 coding sequence is TGTGCCAGCAGCCTTAGCGGCGCAGCAAATCAAGCTTTCTTT. Translating gives CASSLSGAANQAFF.

This clonotype occurred a few times. One end of the junction fails to match germline, which may point to a read error. This rearrangement joins TRBV6-5 to TRBJ2-7; D gene uncertain. The CDR3 extends over 11 amino acids. CDR1 is MNHEY, CDR2 SVGAGI, per germline. CDR3 region: CTSSYSYEQYF. CDR3 sequence (DNA): TGTACCAGCAGTTACTCCTACGAGCAGTACTTC.

This clonotype was observed a few times. The CDR3 DNA sequence: TGTGCCAGCAGCTTTAGCGGGCGGGGGGGCAGTGAGCAGTTCTTC. Translated: CASSFSGRGGSEQFF. V and J are TRBV7-2 and TRBJ2-1, with 9 bases matching TRBD2. The CDR3 loop spans 15 amino acids. J was trimmed by 9 bases and V by 3 bases; bases with no gene match: 9. Germline CDR1 reads SGHTA; CDR2 reads FQGNSA. Based on the CDR3 plus reference TRBV7-2 and TRBJ2-1, the full variable domain is GAGVSQSPSNKVTEKGKDVELRCDPISGHTALYWYRQSLGQGLEFLIYFQGNSAPDKSGLPSDRFSAERTGGSVSTLTIQRTQQEDSAVYLCASSFSGRGGSEQFFGPGTRLTVL.

In its sample, this clonotype was seen a few times. The chain employs TRBV7-3 and TRBJ1-1; D unresolved. This CDR3 spans 14 amino acids. V dropped 5 bases and J dropped 4 bases, with 14 bases sitting between them. Germline V gives CDR1 SGHTA, CDR2 FQGTGA. CDR3 coding DNA: TGTGCCAGCAGCCGGGATGAGGGAAGCACTGAAGCTTTCTTT. Residues: CASSRDEGSTEAFF.

This clonotype showed up just a few times. CDR3 loop: CSARRPGGNQPQHF. The CDR3, as DNA: TGCAGTGCTAGAAGGCCAGGGGGCAATCAGCCCCAGCATTTT. The chain uses TRBV20-1 and TRBJ1-5, with D maybe TRBD1 (6 bases). This CDR3 is 14 amino acids long. Germline lookup yields CDR1 DFQATT and CDR2 SNEGSKA (reference sequence). V was trimmed by 2 bases and J by 2 bases, leaving 10 bases between them.

A few counts support this clonotype. The chain's CDR3 is CASSFVWQNTEAFF. Written as DNA, the CDR3 is TGTGCCAGCAGCTTTGTGTGGCAGAACACTGAAGCTTTCTTT. The genes are TRBV28 and TRBJ1-1; no firm D call. This CDR3 region has 14 residues. Germline lookup yields CDR1 MDHEN and CDR2 SYDVKM. V shed 6 bases and J shed 1 base, with 12 bases lying between them.

The CDR3 nucleotides are TGTGCCAGCAGTTACTCCGGCCTTGATCAGCCCCAGCATTTT. Protein product: CASSYSGLDQPQHF. The chain uses TRBV6-2 or TRBV6-3 and TRBJ1-5; D gene uncertain. The CDR3 is 14 amino acids. Germline V CDR1 and CDR2: MNHEY, SVGEGT. Trimming stripped 0 bases from V and 5 bases from J, with 8 bases between.

A few counts support this clonotype. The V gene is TRBV20-1, the J gene TRBJ2-2; 8 bases are a match to TRBD2. Trimming at V came to 6 bases and at J to 8 bases, leaving 14 bases not matched to a gene. This CDR3 contains 15 residues. Germline values: CDR1 DFQATT, CDR2 SNEGSKA (reference sequence). CDR3 sequence: CSARGILAGSGELFF. In DNA, the CDR3 is TGCAGTGCCAGGGGTATCCTAGCGGGTAGTGGGGAGCTGTTTTTT.

This rearrangement joins TRBV28 to TRBJ1-4; TRBD1 aligns across 8 bases. The germline gives CDR1 MDHEN, CDR2 SYDVKM. This CDR3 has 14 residues. The V segment lost 5 bases and the J segment 8 bases; nucleotides outside the gene matches: 7. The CDR3 protein is CASSTTGGNEKLFF. The CDR3 nucleotides are TGTGCCAGCAGTACTACAGGGGGTAACGAAAAACTGTTTTTT.

J is TRBJ2-2 and V is TRBV4-2, with 7 nucleotides matching TRBD1. V was pared by 2 bases and J by 7 bases, with 10 bases of the junction left unmatched. There are 16 residues in the CDR3. Germline CDR1 LGHNA, CDR2 YNFKEQ. This chain's CDR3 is CASSQKGQFLIGELFF. The DNA for the CDR3 is TGTGCCAGCAGCCAAAAGGGACAGTTCTTGATCGGGGAGCTGTTTTTT.

This clonotype has just a few counts. The chain recombines TRBV27 with TRBJ1-5; 9 bases agree with TRBD1. The junction had 3 bases not matched to a gene; V was cut back by 5 bases and J by 4 bases. CDR3 size: 14 residues. From germline, CDR1 is MNHEY and CDR2 SMNVEV (reference sequence). This CDR3 reads CASSTGGTNQPQHF. Written as DNA, the CDR3 is TGTGCCAGCAGTACAGGGGGCACTAATCAGCCCCAGCATTTT.

In its sample, this clonotype was seen a few times. The chain combines TRBV13 with TRBJ2-3; D is undetermined. V lost 1 base, J lost 4 bases, and 12 bases lay in between. This CDR3 spans 15 amino acids. The germline CDR1 and CDR2 sequences are PRHDT and FYEKMQ (reference sequence). The CDR3 sequence: CASSLVEKSPDTQYF. As DNA, the CDR3 is TGTGCCAGCAGCTTAGTTGAGAAAAGTCCAGATACGCAGTATTTT.

The J gene is TRBJ1-1, the V gene TRBV27; D is ambiguous. This CDR3 has 13 amino acids. V lost 3 bases and J lost 3, with 8 bases in between. Germline V gene sequence: CDR1 MNHEY, CDR2 SMNVEV (reference sequence). The CDR3 DNA is TGTGCCAGCAGTTTGGGAGTAGACACTGAAGCTTTCTTT. Its translation is CASSLGVDTEAFF.

This rearrangement joins TRBV18 to TRBJ1-3; D call uncertain. Trimming shortened V by 8 bases and J by 0 bases, and 14 bases separated the two germline ends. Germline assignment: CDR1 KGHSH and CDR2 LQKENI. CDR3 length: 15 residues. The CDR3 region is CASPRALFSGNTIYF. The CDR3 coding sequence is TGTGCCAGCCCAAGAGCGCTCTTCTCTGGAAACACCATATATTTT.